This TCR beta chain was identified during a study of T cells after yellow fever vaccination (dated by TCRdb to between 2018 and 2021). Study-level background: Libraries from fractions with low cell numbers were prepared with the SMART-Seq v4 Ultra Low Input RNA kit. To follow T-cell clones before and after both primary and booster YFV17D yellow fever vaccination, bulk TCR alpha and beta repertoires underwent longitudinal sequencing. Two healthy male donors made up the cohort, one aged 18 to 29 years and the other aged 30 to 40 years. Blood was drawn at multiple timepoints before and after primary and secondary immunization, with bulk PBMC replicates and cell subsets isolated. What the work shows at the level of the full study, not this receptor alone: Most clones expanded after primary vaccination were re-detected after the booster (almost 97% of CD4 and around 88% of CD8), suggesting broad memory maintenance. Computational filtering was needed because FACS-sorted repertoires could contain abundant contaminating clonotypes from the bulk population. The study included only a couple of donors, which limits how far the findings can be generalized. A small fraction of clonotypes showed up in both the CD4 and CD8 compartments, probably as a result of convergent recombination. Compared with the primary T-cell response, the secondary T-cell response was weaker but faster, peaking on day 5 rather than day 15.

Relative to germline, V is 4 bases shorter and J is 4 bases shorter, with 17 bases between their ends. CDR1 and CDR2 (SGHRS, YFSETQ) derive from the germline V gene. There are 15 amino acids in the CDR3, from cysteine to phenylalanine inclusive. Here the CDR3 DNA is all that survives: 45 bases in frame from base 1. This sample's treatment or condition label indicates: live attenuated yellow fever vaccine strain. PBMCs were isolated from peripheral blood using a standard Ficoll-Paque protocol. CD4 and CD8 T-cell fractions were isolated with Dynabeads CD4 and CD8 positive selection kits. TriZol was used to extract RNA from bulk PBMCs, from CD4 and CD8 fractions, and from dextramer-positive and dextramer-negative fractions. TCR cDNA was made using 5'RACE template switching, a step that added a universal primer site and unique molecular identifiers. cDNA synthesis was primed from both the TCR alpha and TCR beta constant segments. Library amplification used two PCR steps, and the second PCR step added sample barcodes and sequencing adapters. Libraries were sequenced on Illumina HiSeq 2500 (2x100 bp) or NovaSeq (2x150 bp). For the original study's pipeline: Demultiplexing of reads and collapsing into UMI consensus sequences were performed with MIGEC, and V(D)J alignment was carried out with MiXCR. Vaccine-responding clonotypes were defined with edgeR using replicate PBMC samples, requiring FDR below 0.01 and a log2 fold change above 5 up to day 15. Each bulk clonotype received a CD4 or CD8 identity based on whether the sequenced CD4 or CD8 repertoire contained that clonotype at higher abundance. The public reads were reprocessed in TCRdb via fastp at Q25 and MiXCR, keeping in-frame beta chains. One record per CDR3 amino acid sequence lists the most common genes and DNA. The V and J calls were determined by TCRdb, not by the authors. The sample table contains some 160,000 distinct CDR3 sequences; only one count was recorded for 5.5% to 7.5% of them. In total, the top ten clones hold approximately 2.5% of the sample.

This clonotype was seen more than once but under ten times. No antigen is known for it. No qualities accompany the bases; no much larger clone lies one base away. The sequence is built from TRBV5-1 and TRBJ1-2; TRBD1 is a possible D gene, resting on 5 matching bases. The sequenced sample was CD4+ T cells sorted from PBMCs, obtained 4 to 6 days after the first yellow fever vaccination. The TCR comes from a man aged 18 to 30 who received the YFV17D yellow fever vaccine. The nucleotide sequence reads TGCGCCAGCAGCGCCGGGATGGGGCACCTCTATGGCTACACCTTC. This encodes CASSAGMGHLYGYTF. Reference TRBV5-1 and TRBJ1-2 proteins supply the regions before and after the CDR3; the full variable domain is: KAGVTQTPRYLIKTRGQQVTLSCSPISGHRSVSWYQQTPGQGLQFLFEYFSETQRNKGNFPGRFSGRQFSNSRSEMNVSTLELGDSALYLCASSAGMGHLYGYTFGSGTRLTVV.